This T cell receptor (beta chain) appears in the sequencing data of a study of PD-L1 blockade in urothelial cancer. Study-wide context: Analyzed time points were 3 weeks (second dose) and 6 weeks after therapy began. T cell content in blood samples showed a median of about 140,000. General study results and limits: Larger 3-week expansion of tumor-associated blood clones was seen in durable-benefit patients.

As for this clone: Antigen unknown.

Patients' cancers were locally advanced or metastatic urothelial carcinomas. Data came from immunoSEQ multiplex PCR; TCRdb stores just in-frame clones and leaves some out. The sample has roughly 87,000 clones; around 87% are singletons. CDR1 is WNHNN and CDR2 is SYGVQD in the germline V gene (reference sequence). This CDR3 comprises 16 residues. V lost 0 bases and J 4 bases, leaving 13 bases between the germline ends. Sequenced here: PBMCs, sampled around atezolizumab (anti-PD-L1) treatment. The chain links TRBV10-1 to TRBJ2-1; possible D gene TRBD2, 5 bases. This sequence was found in a woman between 70 and 85 years old with urothelial cancer. The CDR3 sequence: CASSESSSGLYNEQFF. The CDR3 DNA is TGCGCCAGCAGTGAGTCGAGTTCAGGACTGTACAATGAGCAGTTCTTC.